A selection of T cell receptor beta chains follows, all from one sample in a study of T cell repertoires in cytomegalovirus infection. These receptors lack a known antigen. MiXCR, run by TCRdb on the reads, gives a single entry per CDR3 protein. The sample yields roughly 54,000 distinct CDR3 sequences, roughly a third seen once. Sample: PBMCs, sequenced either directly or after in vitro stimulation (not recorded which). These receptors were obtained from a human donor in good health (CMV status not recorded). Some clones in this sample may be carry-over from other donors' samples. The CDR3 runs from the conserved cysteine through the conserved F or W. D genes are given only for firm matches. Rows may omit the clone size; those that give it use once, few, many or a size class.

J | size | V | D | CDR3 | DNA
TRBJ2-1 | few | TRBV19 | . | CASRVYGGLDNEQFF | TGTGCCAGTAGAGTATACGGCGGGCTCGACAATGAGCAGTTCTTC
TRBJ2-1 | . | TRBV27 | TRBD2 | CASSFDESGRDEQFF | TGTGCCAGCAGTTTTGATGAAAGCGGGAGAGATGAGCAGTTCTTC
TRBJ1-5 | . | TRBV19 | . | CASSIGGRQPQHF | TGTGCCAGTAGTATAGGCGGCCGCCAGCCCCAGCATTTT
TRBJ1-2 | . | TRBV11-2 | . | CASSYSGGYGYTF | TGTGCCAGCAGCTATTCCGGGGGATATGGCTACACCTTC
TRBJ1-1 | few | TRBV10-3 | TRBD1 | CAIGRDRLPGNTEAFF | TGTGCCATCGGCCGGGACAGGCTGCCCGGGAACACTGAAGCTTTCTTT
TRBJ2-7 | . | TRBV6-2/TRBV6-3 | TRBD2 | CASIVGGSNTYEQYF | TGTGCCAGCATTGTGGGCGGGAGTAATACCTACGAGCAGTACTTC
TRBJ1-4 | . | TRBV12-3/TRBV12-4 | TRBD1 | CASTLGQGEKLFF | TGTGCCAGCACGCTGGGACAGGGGGAAAAACTGTTTTTT
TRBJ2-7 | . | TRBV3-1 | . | CASSSGPYEQYF | TGTGCCAGCAGCTCGGGGCCCTACGAGCAGTACTTC
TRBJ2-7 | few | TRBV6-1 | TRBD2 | CASTGTSGYEQYF | TGTGCCAGTACCGGGACTAGCGGCTACGAGCAGTACTTC
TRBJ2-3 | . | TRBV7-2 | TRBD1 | CASSHPGQKWDTQYF | TGTGCCAGCAGTCACCCGGGACAGAAGTGGGATACGCAGTATTTT
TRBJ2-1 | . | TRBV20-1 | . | CSASFPGRSYNEQFF | TGCAGTGCTAGTTTTCCCGGTCGGTCCTACAATGAGCAGTTCTTC
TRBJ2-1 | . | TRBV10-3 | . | CAISASQSSYNEQFF | TGTGCCATCAGTGCTTCCCAGAGCTCCTACAATGAGCAGTTCTTC
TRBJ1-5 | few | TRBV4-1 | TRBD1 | CASSQDPGGQALGNQPQHF | TGCGCCAGCAGCCAAGATCCAGGGGGACAGGCCCTCGGCAATCAGCCCCAGCATTTT
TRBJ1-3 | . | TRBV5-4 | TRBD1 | CASSSRDRGGNTIYF | TGTGCCAGCAGCTCCAGGGACAGGGGCGGAAACACCATATATTTT
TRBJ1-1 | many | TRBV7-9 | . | CASSLPRGALTEAFF | TGTGCCAGCAGCTTACCACGGGGGGCTCTCACTGAAGCTTTCTTT
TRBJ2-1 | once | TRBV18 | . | CASSAPPDHPFDNEQFF | TGTGCCAGCTCAGCCCCACCGGACCACCCCTTTGACAATGAGCAGTTCTTC
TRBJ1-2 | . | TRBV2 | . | CASKPRTENYGYTF | TGTGCCAGCAAACCCCGGACAGAAAACTATGGCTACACCTTC
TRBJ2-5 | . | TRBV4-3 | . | CASSQEFRQETQYF | TGCGCCAGCAGCCAAGAGTTCAGGCAAGAGACCCAGTACTTC
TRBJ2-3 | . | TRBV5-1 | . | CASSLTAGGTDTQYF | TGCGCCAGCAGCCTCACCGCAGGCGGCACAGATACGCAGTATTTT
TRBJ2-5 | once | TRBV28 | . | CASRNQGRETQYF | TGTGCCAGCAGAAATCAAGGGCGGGAGACCCAGTACTTC
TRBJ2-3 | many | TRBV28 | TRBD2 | CASRPGLVVSDTQYF | TGTGCCAGCAGACCGGGACTAGTGGTTTCAGATACGCAGTATTTT
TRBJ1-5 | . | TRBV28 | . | CASSRGRPNQPQHF | TGTGCCAGCAGTAGGGGAAGACCTAATCAGCCCCAGCATTTT
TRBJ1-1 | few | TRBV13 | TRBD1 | CASSLVWSRTGTEAFF | TGTGCCAGCAGCTTAGTTTGGAGCCGGACAGGGACTGAAGCTTTCTTT
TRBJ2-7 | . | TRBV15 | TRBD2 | CATSSDFREGRVEQYF | TGTGCCACCAGCAGTGATTTCCGGGAGGGCCGGGTCGAGCAGTACTTC
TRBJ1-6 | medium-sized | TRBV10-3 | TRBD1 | CAIRTGGNSPLHF | TGTGCCATCAGGACAGGGGGAAATTCACCCCTCCACTTT
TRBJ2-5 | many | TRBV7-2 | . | CASSARQQETQYF | TGTGCCAGCAGCGCTAGACAGCAAGAGACCCAGTACTTC
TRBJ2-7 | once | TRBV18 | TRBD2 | CASSPTQAGGPDEQYF | TGTGCCAGCTCACCCACCCAAGCGGGGGGGCCTGACGAGCAGTACTTC
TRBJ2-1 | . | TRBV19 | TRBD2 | CASSRTSGSNEQFF | TGTGCCAGTAGCCGGACTAGCGGGAGTAATGAGCAGTTCTTC
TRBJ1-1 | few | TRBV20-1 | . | CSAREGRGTEAFF | TGCAGTGCTAGAGAAGGCAGGGGTACTGAAGCTTTCTTT
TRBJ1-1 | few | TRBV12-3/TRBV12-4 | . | CASSLSGLGGKAFF | TGTGCCAGCAGTTTAAGTGGGTTGGGGGGTAAAGCTTTCTTT
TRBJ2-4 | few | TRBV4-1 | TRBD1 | CASSPRAQGENIQYF | TGCGCCAGCAGCCCAAGGGCCCAGGGGGAAAACATTCAGTACTTC
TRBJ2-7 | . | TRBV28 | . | CASSPPGALYEQYF | TGTGCCAGCAGCCCCCCGGGAGCCCTATACGAGCAGTACTTC
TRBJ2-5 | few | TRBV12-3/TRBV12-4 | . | CASKPPLRETQYF | TGTGCCAGCAAACCCCCCCTCAGAGAGACCCAGTACTTC
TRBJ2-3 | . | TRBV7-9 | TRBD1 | CASSPPGTATDTQYF | TGTGCCAGCAGCCCCCCCGGGACAGCCACAGATACGCAGTATTTT
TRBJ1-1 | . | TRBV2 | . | CASSPRVVVWNTEAFF | TGTGCCAGCAGCCCCAGGGTAGTCGTTTGGAACACTGAAGCTTTCTTT
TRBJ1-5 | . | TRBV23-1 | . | CASSQTLDRSNQPQHF | TGCGCCAGCAGTCAAACCCTAGACAGGAGCAATCAGCCCCAGCATTTT
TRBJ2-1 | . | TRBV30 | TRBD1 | CAWSVGWDSSYNEQFF | TGTGCCTGGAGTGTAGGATGGGACAGCTCCTACAATGAGCAGTTCTTC
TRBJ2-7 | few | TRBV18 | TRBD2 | CASSPGLAGGEQYF | TGTGCCAGCTCACCAGGACTAGCGGGGGGTGAGCAGTACTTC
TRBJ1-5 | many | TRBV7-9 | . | CASSLTGDYQPQHF | TGTGCCAGCAGCTTAACAGGAGATTATCAGCCCCAGCATTTT
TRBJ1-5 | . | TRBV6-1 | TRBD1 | CASSERGRLQPQHF | TGTGCCAGCAGTGAAAGGGGGCGGCTTCAGCCCCAGCATTTT
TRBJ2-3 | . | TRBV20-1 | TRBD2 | CSARRTSGLTDTQYF | TGCAGTGCTAGAAGGACTAGCGGGCTGACAGATACGCAGTATTTT